This entry describes one TCR beta chain. The data were taken from a study of CD8 T cells in Susac syndrome. cDNA came from approximately 0.5 to 1 ug RNA primed by random hexamers. Across 54 Vbeta and 13 Jbeta, TCR beta CDR3 was amplified with immunoSEQ multiplex PCR. TCRdb re-analysed the immunoSEQ multiplex PCR reads in MiXCR, keeping a single row per CDR3 protein. The sample lists approximately 120,000 distinct CDR3 sequences, 90% to 98% occurring once. V shed 5 bases and J shed 2 bases, with 9 bases lying between them. The CDR3 sequence is 14 residues long. The germline CDR1 and CDR2 sequences are SEHNR and FQNEAQ (reference sequence).

The chain couples TRBV7-9 to TRBJ2-2; D remains unclear. The origin of this receptor is a human donor in good health. The specimen sequenced was CD4+ T cells from PBMCs. The CDR3 loop is CASSVDDNTGELFF. The CDR3 DNA sequence: TGTGCCAGCAGCGTAGATGATAACACCGGGGAGCTGTTTTTT. Looking up the rest from reference TRBV7-9 and TRBJ2-2 gives the full variable domain: DTGVSQNPRHKITKRGQNVTFRCDPISEHNRLYWYRQTLGQGPEFLTYFQNEAQLEKSRLLSDRFSAERPKGSFSTLEIQRTEQGDSAMYLCASSVDDNTGELFFGEGSRLTVL.